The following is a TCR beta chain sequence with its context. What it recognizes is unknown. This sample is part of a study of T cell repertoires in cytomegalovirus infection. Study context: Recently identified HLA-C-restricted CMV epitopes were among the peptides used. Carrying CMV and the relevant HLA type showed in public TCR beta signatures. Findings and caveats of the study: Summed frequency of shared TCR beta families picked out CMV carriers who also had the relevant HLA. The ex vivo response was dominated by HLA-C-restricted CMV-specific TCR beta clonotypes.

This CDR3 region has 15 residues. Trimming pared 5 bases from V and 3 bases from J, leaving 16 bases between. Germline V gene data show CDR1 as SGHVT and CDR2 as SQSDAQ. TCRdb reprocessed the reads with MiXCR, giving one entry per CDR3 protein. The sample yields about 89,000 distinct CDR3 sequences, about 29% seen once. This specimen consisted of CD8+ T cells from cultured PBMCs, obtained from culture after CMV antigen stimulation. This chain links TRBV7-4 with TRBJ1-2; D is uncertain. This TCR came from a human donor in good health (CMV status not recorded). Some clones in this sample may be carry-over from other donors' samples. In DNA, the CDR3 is TGTGCCAGCAGCGGTGAGCGAACACCCCACTATGGCTACACCTTC. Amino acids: CASSGERTPHYGYTF.